This TCR beta chain stems from a study of T cell responses to AZD1222 COVID-19 vaccine. Findings and caveats of the study: Epitopes outside B.1.351 and B.1.1.7 mutated regions reportedly drew nearly half of spike TCRs. Clonal diversity was possibly underestimated; the donors were predominantly white British and more often female. Across the whole spike, CD4 TCRs peaked at regions 160-218 and 743-854. Every sample of the repertoires postdated the peak T cell response.

Sequencing used immunoSEQ multiplex PCR; TCRdb keeps in-frame clones, though not all of them. The table lists about 79,000 clones, about 92% of them singletons, with approximately 6.5% in the top ten. A note on this clone: Its specificity is not known.

Germline V lookup: CDR1 GTSNPN, CDR2 SVGIG (reference sequence). V lost 0 bases, J lost 6 bases, and 9 bases stayed unmatched. The CDR3 is made up of 15 amino acids. The sequencing used peripheral blood, collected on day 0 of MenACWY control vaccination. The sequence came from an adult in good health. J is TRBJ2-5 and V is TRBV30; TRBD2 aligns across 8 bases. CDR3 protein: CAWSVSGLAIQTQYF. The CDR3, as DNA: TGTGCCTGGAGTGTATCTGGACTAGCCATACAGACCCAGTACTTC.